The source of this TCR beta chain is a study of radiotherapy plus CTLA-4 blockade in lung cancer. At the level of the study: Objective response rate was around 20%; disease control rate, around 31%. General study findings and limits: TCR clones of tumor origin grew in blood after radiotherapy plus ipilimumab. Early blood T cell clone dynamics reportedly forecast response best, with interferon-beta.

The germline gives CDR1 SGHVS, CDR2 FNYEAQ. V gave up 7 bases and J gave up 2 bases; unmatched junction bases: 6. The CDR3 consists of 15 residues. On this clone itself: What it binds is not known.

Participants had chemo-refractory metastatic non-small-cell lung cancer and were treated with focal radiation plus ipilimumab CTLA-4 blockade. Assay used: immunoSEQ multiplex PCR; TCRdb lists only in-frame clones, some missing. In the table there are 35,000 to 40,000 clones, 70% to 90% of which are singletons. The origin of this receptor is a human donor with non-small cell lung cancer whose response to radiotherapy plus ipilimumab could not be evaluated. The source material was peripheral blood, sampled from a patient treated with radiotherapy plus ipilimumab. This chain links TRBV7-6 with TRBJ2-1, with 9 bases that match TRBD1. CDR3 nucleotide sequence: TGTGCCAGCACCCCGGGACAGGGCACCTACAATGAGCAGTTCTTC. Its translation: CASTPGQGTYNEQFF.